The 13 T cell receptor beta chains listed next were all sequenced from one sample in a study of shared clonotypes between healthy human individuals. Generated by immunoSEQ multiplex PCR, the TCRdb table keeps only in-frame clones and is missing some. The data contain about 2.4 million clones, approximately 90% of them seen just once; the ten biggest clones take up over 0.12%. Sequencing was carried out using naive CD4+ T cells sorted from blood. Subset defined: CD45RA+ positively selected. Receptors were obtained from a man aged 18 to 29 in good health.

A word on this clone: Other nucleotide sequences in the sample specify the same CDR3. The CDR3 DNA sequence: TGTGCCAGCAGCCCGCTGGGCTCTTCTGGGGCCAACGTCCTGACTTTC. This sequence encodes CASSPLGSSGANVLTF. The chain carries TRBV7-9 and TRBJ2-6; D unclear. Germline CDR1 reads SEHNR; CDR2 reads FQNEAQ (reference sequence). The V end lost 5 bases, the J end lost 1 base, and 12 bases lay between the germline ends. CDR3 length: 16 amino acids.

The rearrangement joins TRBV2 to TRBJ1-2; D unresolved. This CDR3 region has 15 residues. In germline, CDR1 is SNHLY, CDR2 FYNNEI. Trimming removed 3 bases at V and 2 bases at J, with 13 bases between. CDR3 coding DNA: TGTGCCAGCAGTGACTGGGTAGTGGGAAACTATGGCTACACCTTC. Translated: CASSDWVVGNYGYTF.

CDR3 amino acids: CSVVAGGVNEQFF. The CDR3 DNA sequence: TGCAGCGTTGTTGCGGGAGGGGTCAATGAGCAGTTCTTC. This rearrangement joins TRBV29-1 to TRBJ2-1; 9 bases line up with TRBD2. Per germline, CDR1 SQVTM and CDR2 ANQGSEA. J was trimmed by 6 bases and V by 4 bases; bases with no gene match: 4. The CDR3 has 13 residues.

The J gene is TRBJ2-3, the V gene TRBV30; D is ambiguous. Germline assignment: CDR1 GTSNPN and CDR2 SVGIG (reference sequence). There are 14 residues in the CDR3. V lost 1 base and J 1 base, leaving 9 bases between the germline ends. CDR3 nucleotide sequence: TGTGCCTGGAGTGCGAACCGGGGCACAGATACGCAGTATTTT. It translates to CAWSANRGTDTQYF.

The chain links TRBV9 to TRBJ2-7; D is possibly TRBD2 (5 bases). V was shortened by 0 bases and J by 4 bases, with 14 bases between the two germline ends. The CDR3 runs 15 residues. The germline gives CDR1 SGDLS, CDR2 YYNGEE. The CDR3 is CASSVDSGSVYEQYF. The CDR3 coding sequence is TGTGCCAGCAGCGTAGATTCGGGGTCAGTTTACGAGCAGTACTTC. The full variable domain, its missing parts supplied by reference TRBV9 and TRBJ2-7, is DSGVTQTPKHLITATGQRVTLRCSPRSGDLSVYWYQQSLDQGLQFLIQYYNGEERAKGNILERFSAQQFPDLHSELNLSSLELGDSALYFCASSVDSGSVYEQYFGPGTRLTVT.

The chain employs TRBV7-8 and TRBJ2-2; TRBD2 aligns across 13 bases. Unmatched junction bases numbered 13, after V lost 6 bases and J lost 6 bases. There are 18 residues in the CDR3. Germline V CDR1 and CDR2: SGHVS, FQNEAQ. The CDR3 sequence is CASRAKGLAGFTPGELFF. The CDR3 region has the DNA TGTGCCAGCAGGGCAAAGGGACTAGCGGGATTTACCCCCGGGGAGCTGTTTTTT.

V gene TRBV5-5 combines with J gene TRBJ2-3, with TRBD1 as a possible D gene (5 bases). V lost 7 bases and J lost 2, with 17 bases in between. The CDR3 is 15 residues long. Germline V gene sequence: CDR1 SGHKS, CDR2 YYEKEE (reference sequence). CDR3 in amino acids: CASGRDGRNTDTQYF. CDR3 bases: TGTGCCAGCGGCAGGGATGGCAGAAACACAGATACGCAGTATTTT. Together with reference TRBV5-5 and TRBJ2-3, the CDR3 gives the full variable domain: DAGVTQSPTHLIKTRGQQVTLRCSPISGHKSVSWYQQVLGQGPQFIFQYYEKEERGRGNFPDRFSARQFPNYSSELNVNALLLGDSALYLCASGRDGRNTDTQYFGPGTRLTVL.

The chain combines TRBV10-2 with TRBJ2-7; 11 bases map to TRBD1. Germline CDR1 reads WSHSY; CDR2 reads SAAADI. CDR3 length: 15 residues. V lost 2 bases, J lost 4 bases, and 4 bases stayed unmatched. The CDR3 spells CASSERGQGGYEQYF. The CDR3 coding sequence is TGCGCCAGCAGTGAGCGGGGACAGGGGGGGTACGAGCAGTACTTC.

CDR3: CASTLGADRNYGYTF. The CDR3 DNA is TGTGCCAGCACCCTAGGGGCAGACCGGAACTATGGCTACACCTTC. This chain uses TRBV7-3 with TRBJ1-2, with TRBD1 as a possible D gene (5 bases). CDR1 SGHTA and CDR2 FQGTGA come from the germline V gene. V was cut by 7 bases and J by 2 bases, with 17 bases left in between. This CDR3 comprises 15 residues.

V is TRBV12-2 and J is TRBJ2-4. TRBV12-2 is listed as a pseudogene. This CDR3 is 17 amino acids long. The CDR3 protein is CASRTRWLLLAKNIQYF. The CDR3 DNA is TGTGCAAGTCGCACCCGGTGGCTCCTACTAGCCAAAAACATTCAGTACTTC.

The CDR3 protein is CASSGQGGTEAFF. The CDR3 coding sequence is TGTGCCAGTAGTGGACAGGGTGGCACTGAAGCTTTCTTT. The chain recombines TRBV19 with TRBJ1-1; 8 bases agree with TRBD1. This CDR3 has 13 amino acids. The ends lost 5 bases at V and 4 bases at J; junction bases unmatched: 3. Germline assignment: CDR1 LNHDA and CDR2 SQIVND (reference sequence).

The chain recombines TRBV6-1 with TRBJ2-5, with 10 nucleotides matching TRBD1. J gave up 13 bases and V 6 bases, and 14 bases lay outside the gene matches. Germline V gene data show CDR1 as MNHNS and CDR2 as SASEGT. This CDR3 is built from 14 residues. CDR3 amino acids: CASSLRQGATSGYF. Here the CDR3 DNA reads TGTGCCAGCAGCCTTAGACAGGGGGCCACAAGTGGGTACTTC.

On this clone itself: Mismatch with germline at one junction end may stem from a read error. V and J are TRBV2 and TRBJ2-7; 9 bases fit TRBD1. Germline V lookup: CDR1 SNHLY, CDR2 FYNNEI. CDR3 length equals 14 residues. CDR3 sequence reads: CASTEGTGRYEQYF. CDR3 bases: TGTGCCAGCACTGAAGGGACAGGGAGGTACGAGCAGTACTTC.